This T cell receptor beta chain appears in the sequencing data of a study of Ad26.COV2.S vaccination and SARS-CoV-2 variants. With V trimmed by 3 bases and J by 4 bases, 8 bases remained unmatched. Germline-derived CDR1 and CDR2 are SGHDN and FVKESK. This CDR3 has 17 amino acids. The treatment here: 15 to 20 received Ad26.COV2.S at low or high dose, single or two shots; 5 received placebo; per-sample allocation not given. It was on day 63 after the first vaccine or placebo injection that samples were taken. Profiled with immunoSEQ multiplex PCR; TCRdb holds only in-frame clones, not every one. The profile shows under 400,000 clones, around nine tenths of them singletons.

The sequenced sample was peripheral blood, obtained in a trial of Ad26.COV2.S vaccine versus placebo. J is TRBJ1-6 and V is TRBV14; 8 positions match TRBD1. The source is a person between 18 and 65 years old who received the Ad26.COV2.S COVID-19 vaccine or a placebo. CDR3 nucleotide sequence: TGTGCCAGCAGCCACTCGGACAGGGTCGGGTATAATTCACCCCTCCACTTT. Translated: CASSHSDRVGYNSPLHF.